Below, 10 T cell receptor beta chains from the same sample are listed, as sequenced in a study of T-cell reconstitution after alpha-beta-depleted transplantation in children. Molecular barcoding with unique molecular identifiers was used for the TCRbeta library. TCRdb independently ran MiXCR on the PCR reads; one entry per CDR3 protein. The sample consists of roughly 100,000 distinct CDR3 sequences, 7% to 10% of them appearing once. The starting material was PBMCs from the stem cell graft donor, obtained from the stem cell graft. The receptors derive from a human donor who donated a stem cell graft to a child with congenital amegakaryocytic thrombocytopenia.

This clonotype was seen many times. The chain has TRBV11-2 and TRBJ2-3; 7 bases match TRBD1. V trimming: 1 base; J trimming: 0 bases; junction bases outside the gene matches: 4. The CDR3 loop spans 16 amino acids. Germline-derived CDR1 and CDR2 are SGHAT and FQNNGV. The CDR3: CASSLGGGLSTDTQYF. In DNA, the CDR3 is TGTGCCAGCAGCTTAGGAGGGGGCCTTAGCACAGATACGCAGTATTTT.

There are a few counts of this clonotype. V usage is TRBV6-1 and J usage is TRBJ2-1, with 15 bases aligning to TRBD2. CDR1 is MNHNS, CDR2 SASEGT, per germline. V shed 7 bases, J shed 12 bases, and the junction held 19 bases outside the gene matches. This CDR3 is 18 amino acids long. CDR3 protein: CASIRGLAGGRPTRGQFF. CDR3 bases: TGTGCCAGCATTCGAGGACTAGCGGGAGGGAGACCGACTCGTGGGCAGTTCTTC.

The table lists this clonotype with many counts. The chain carries TRBV18 and TRBJ1-1, with D possibly matching TRBD1 (6 bases). The germline CDR1 and CDR2 sequences are KGHSH and LQKENI. The CDR3 length is 17 residues. Trimming shortened V by 4 bases and J by 1 base, and 19 bases separated the two germline ends. Here the CDR3 reads CASSRGQGRRGNTEAFF. The CDR3 coding sequence is TGTGCCAGCTCACGCGGCCAGGGGAGAAGGGGGAACACTGAAGCTTTCTTT.

This clonotype showed up just a few times. The chain is built from TRBV5-1 and TRBJ1-3; 7 bases match TRBD1. The junction had 12 bases not matched to a gene; V was cut back by 3 bases and J by 0 bases. The CDR3 loop spans 18 amino acids. Looked up from germline, CDR1 is SGHRS and CDR2 is YFSETQ. The CDR3 sequence: CASSSTPEGASSGNTIYF. The CDR3 region has the DNA TGCGCCAGCAGCTCTACCCCCGAGGGGGCGAGCTCTGGAAACACCATATATTTT.

The V call is TRBV5-4, the J call TRBJ2-7, with a weak D call TRBD1 (7 bases). Germline CDR1 SGHNT, CDR2 YYREEE (reference sequence). The CDR3 has 15 residues. The V gene lost 3 bases and the J gene lost 7 bases, with 20 bases spanning the gap. The CDR3 nucleotides are TGTGCCAGCAGCTCCAATACCGACAGGGCGGGAGAGCAGTACTTC. Translating gives CASSSNTDRAGEQYF.

The rearrangement links TRBV18 to TRBJ1-1, with D possibly matching TRBD1 (5 bases). CDR1 and CDR2 (germline): KGHSH, LQKENI. The CDR3 sequence is 13 residues long. V was pared by 2 bases and J by 10 bases, with 14 bases between. The CDR3: CASSPELGGPAFF. For the CDR3, the DNA is TGTGCCAGCTCACCAGAATTGGGGGGTCCAGCTTTCTTT.

The table lists this clonotype with many counts. The CDR3 sequence is CASRKREETQYF. The CDR3 DNA reads TGTGCCAGCAGGAAACGGGAAGAGACCCAGTACTTC. J is TRBJ2-5 and V is TRBV7-9; D call uncertain. This CDR3 is built from 12 residues. Germline CDR1 and CDR2: SEHNR and FQNEAQ (reference sequence). V lost 6 bases to trimming and J lost 3 bases, with 8 bases between them.

This clonotype was detected many times. The chain recombines TRBV3-1 with TRBJ2-1; 9 bases are shared with TRBD2. This CDR3 region has 18 residues. Germline lookup yields CDR1 LGHDT and CDR2 YNNKEL (reference sequence). After removal of 5 bases from V and 0 bases from J, the junction contained 11 bases not matched to a gene. CDR3 residues: CASSYTQETSGSYNEQFF. The CDR3 DNA is TGTGCCAGCAGCTATACCCAGGAGACTAGCGGCTCCTACAATGAGCAGTTCTTC.

This clonotype was observed at least ten times. This chain links TRBV6-2 or TRBV6-3 with TRBJ2-7; D possibly uses TRBD1 or TRBD2 (5 bases each). CDR1 is MNHEY and CDR2 is SVGEGT in the germline V gene. V lost 6 bases and J 5 bases, leaving 14 bases between the germline ends. The CDR3 consists of 13 residues. Here the CDR3 DNA reads TGTGCCAGCAGAACTCTCCAGGGAGACGAGCAGTACTTC. Translating it yields CASRTLQGDEQYF.

Many counts were recorded for this clonotype. V gene TRBV12-3 or TRBV12-4 combines with J gene TRBJ2-7; TRBD1 is a possible D gene (5 bases). This CDR3 has 14 amino acids. V was clipped by 6 bases and J by 2 bases, with 14 bases between them. The CDR3 DNA sequence: TGTGCCAGCAGCTGGTGGGGCCATACCTACGAGCAGTACTTC. Its protein is CASSWWGHTYEQYF.